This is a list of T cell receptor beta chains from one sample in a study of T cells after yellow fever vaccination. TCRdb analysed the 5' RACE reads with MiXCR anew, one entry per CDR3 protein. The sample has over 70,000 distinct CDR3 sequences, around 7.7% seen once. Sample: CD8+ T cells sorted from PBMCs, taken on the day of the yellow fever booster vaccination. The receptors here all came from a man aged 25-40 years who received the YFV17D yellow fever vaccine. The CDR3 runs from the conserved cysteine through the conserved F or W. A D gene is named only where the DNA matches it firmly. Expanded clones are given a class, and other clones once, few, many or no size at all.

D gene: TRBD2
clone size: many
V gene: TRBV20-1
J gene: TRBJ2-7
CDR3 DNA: TGCAGTGCCCCGGGACTAGGAGGGGAGGGAGAGCAGTACTTC
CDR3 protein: CSAPGLGGEGEQYF

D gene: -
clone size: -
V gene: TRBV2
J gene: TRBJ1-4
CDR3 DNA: TGTGCCAGCAGTGCTTTGTCCGGACAGCGTACAACTAATGAAAAACTGTTTTTT
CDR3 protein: CASSALSGQRTTNEKLFF

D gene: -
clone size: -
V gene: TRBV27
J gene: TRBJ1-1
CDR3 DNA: TGTGCCAGCAGCTCAGCAACAGGGCAGGAGACTGAAGCTTTCTTT
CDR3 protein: CASSSATGQETEAFF

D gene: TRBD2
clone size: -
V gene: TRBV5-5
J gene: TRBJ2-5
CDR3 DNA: TGTGCCAGCAGCCAGGGACTAGCGGGAGGGTTAAGTGAGACCCAGTACTTC
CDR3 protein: CASSQGLAGGLSETQYF

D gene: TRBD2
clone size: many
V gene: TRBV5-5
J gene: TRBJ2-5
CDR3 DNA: TGTGCCAGCAGCTCCTCCCCTGGGCGACTAGCGGAAGAGACCCAGTACTTC
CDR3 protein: CASSSSPGRLAEETQYF

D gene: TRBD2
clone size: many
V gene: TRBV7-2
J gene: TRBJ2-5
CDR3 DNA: TGTGCCAGCAGCTCACGGACTAGTGGATCCTTCCAAGAGACCCAGTACTTC
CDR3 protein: CASSSRTSGSFQETQYF

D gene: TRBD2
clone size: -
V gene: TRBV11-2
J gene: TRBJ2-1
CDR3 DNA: TGTGCCAGCAGCTCCGCTCTACCTAGCGGGCGTATCAATGAGCAGTTCTTC
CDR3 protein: CASSSALPSGRINEQFF

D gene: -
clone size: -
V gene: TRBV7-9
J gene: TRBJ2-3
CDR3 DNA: TGTGCCAGCAGCTTAGCGCTGGGGCGCCCCTCCACAGATACGCAGTATTTT
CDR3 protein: CASSLALGRPSTDTQYF

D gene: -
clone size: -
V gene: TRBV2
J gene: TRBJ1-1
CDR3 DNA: TGTGCCAGCAGTGAAGGTTTGAACACTGAAGCTTTCTTT
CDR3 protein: CASSEGLNTEAFF

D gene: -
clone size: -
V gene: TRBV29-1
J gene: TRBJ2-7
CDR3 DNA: TGCAGCGTTGAAGATACCCCCGGGACCCAAACCTACGAGCAGTACTTC
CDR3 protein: CSVEDTPGTQTYEQYF

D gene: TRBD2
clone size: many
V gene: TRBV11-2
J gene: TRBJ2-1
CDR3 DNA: TGTGCCAGCAGCCTCGTAGCGGGAGGGCCTAATGAGCAGTTCTTC
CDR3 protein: CASSLVAGGPNEQFF

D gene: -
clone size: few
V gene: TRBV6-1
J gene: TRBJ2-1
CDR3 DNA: TGTGCCAGCAAGGAGGACAACCTTCACAATGAGCAGTTCTTC
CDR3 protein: CASKEDNLHNEQFF

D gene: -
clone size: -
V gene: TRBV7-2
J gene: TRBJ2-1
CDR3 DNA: TGTGCCAGCAGCTTTAATAGCTACAATGAGCAGTTCTTC
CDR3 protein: CASSFNSYNEQFF

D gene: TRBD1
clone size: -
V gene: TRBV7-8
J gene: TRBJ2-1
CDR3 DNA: TGTGCCAGCAGCCGACGAAAAGGGGGCGGCGACAATGAGCAGTTCTTC
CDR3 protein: CASSRRKGGGDNEQFF

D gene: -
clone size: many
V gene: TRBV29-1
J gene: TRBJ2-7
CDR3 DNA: TGCAGCGTTGAAGGGGGGGGGACAGTGGGAAGCTACGAGCAGTACTTC
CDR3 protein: CSVEGGGTVGSYEQYF

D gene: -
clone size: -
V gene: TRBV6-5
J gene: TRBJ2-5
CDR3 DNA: TGTGCCAGCAGTTGGGTGCGTAGAGAAGAGACCCAGTACTTC
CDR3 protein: CASSWVRREETQYF

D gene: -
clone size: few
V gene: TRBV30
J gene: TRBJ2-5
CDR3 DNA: TGTGCCTGGAGTTCCCTACAGGGCGGCGAGACCCAGTACTTC
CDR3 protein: CAWSSLQGGETQYF

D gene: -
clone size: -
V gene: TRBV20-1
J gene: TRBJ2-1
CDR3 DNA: TGCAGTGCTAGAGATCCAACCACAATACACAGCCGGGACGAGCAGTTCTTC
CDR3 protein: CSARDPTTIHSRDEQFF

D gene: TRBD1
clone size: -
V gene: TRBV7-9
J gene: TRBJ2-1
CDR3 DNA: TGTGCCAGCAGCCCGGGACAGGGGGCGATTGGTGAGCAGTTCTTC
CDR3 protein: CASSPGQGAIGEQFF

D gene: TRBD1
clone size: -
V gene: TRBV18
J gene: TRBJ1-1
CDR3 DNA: TGTGCCAGCTCACCACCGGACAGGGTTACTGAAGCTTTCTTT
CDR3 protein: CASSPPDRVTEAFF

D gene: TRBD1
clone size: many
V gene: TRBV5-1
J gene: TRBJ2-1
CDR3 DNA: TGCGCCAGCAGCACGGGACAGAGCTCCTACAATGAGCAGTTCTTC
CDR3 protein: CASSTGQSSYNEQFF

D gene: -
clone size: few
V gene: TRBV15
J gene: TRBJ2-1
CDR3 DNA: TGTGCCACCAGCAGCAGCTACAATGAGCAGTTCTTC
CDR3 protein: CATSSSYNEQFF

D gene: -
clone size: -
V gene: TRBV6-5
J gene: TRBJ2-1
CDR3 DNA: TGTGCCAGCAGTTACTCGAATGGACCGACCTACAATGAGCAGTTCTTC
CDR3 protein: CASSYSNGPTYNEQFF

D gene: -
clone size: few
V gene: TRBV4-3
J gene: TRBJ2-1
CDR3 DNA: TGCGCCAGCAGCTTGGGCGGAGGGTACAATGAGCAGTTCTTC
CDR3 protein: CASSLGGGYNEQFF

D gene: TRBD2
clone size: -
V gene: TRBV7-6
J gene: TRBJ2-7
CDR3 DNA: TGTGCCAGCAGCTTAGTTACAACTAGCGGGAGTTACGAGCAGTACTTC
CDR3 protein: CASSLVTTSGSYEQYF

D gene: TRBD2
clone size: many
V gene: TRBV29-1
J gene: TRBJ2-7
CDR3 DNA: TGCAGCGTTGAAGCGGGAGGCCACGAGCAGTACTTC
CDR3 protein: CSVEAGGHEQYF

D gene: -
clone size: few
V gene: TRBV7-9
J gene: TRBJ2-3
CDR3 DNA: TGTGCCAGCAGCTTAGCGGAGAAGGATACGCAGTATTTT
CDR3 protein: CASSLAEKDTQYF

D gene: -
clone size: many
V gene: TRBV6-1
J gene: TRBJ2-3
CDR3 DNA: TGTGCCAGCACCACGACAAACCTTGCAGATACGCAGTATTTT
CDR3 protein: CASTTTNLADTQYF

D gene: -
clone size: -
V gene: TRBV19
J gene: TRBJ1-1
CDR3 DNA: TGTGCCAGTAGCGGGAGTGGCACTGAAGCTTTCTTT
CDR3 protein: CASSGSGTEAFF

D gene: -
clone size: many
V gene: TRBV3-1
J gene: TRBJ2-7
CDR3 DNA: TGTGCCAGCAGCCAATCGAGTCAGCTTCCACTGGGCGAGCAGTACTTC
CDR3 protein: CASSQSSQLPLGEQYF

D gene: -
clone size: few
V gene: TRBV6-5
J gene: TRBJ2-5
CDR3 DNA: TGTGCCAGCAGTTACTCGAGGCAAGGAGAGACCCAGTACTTC
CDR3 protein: CASSYSRQGETQYF

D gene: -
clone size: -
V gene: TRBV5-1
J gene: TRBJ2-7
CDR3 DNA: TGCGCCAGCAGCCCGAGGGGGGAAGTCGGCTACGAGCAGTACTTC
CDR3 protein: CASSPRGEVGYEQYF

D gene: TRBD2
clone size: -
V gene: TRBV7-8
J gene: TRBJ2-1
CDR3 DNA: TGTGCCAGCAGCCAACCGGGAGGGCCTGGAGAGCAGTTCTTC
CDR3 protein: CASSQPGGPGEQFF

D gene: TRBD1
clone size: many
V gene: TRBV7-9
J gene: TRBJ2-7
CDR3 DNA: TGTGCCAGCAGCTTATTGACAGGGGTGTTCTCCTACGAGCAGTACTTC
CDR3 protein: CASSLLTGVFSYEQYF

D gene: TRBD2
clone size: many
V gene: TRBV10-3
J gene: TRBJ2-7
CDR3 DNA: TGTGCCATCAGCTGGACTAGCGGGAGCGCCCACGAGCAGTACTTC
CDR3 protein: CAISWTSGSAHEQYF

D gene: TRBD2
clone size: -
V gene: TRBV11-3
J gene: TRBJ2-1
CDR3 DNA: TGTGCCAGCAGCCCAGCGGGGTCCTACAATGAGCAGTTCTTC
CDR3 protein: CASSPAGSYNEQFF

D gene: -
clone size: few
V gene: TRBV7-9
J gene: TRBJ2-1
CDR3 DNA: TGTGCCAGCAGCGAGCCGGGTATGGGCAATGAGCAGTTCTTC
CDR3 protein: CASSEPGMGNEQFF

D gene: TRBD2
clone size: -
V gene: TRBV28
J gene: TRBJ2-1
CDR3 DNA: TGTGCCAGCAGGGGAGGTTCAGCGGGAGCCAATGAGCAGTTCTTC
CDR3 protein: CASRGGSAGANEQFF

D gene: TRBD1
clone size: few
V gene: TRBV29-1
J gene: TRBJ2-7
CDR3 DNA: TGCAGCGCCTCAAGGGACAGGGGGGGAGAAGAATCCTACGAGCAGTACTTC
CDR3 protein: CSASRDRGGEESYEQYF

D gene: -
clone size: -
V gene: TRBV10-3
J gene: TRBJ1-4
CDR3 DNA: TGTGCCATCAGTACCGAATCTGGGCAGGGAAGGGAAAAACTGTTTTTT
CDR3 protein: CAISTESGQGREKLFF

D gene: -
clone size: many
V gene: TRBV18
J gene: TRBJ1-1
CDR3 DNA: TGTGCCAGCTCACCTAGTTTCACTGAAGCTTTCTTT
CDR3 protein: CASSPSFTEAFF

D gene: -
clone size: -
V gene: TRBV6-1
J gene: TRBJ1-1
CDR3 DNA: TGTGCCAGCAGTATCCCACCCAGGGTGGGGAACACTGAAGCTTTCTTT
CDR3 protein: CASSIPPRVGNTEAFF

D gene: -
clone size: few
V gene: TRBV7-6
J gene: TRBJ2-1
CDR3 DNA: TGTGCCAGCAGCTTAGGGCTAGCGAGTAACAATGAGCAGTTCTTC
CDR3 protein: CASSLGLASNNEQFF

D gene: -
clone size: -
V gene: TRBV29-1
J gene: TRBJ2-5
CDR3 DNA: TGCAGCGTTGAGGGTCAACTCGATGCGGGGCTATTACAAGAGACCCAGTACTTC
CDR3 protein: CSVEGQLDAGLLQETQYF

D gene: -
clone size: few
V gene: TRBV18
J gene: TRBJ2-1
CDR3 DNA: TGTGCCAGCTCACCCCCGGCGGGCACCCTCCCCGAGGATGAGCAGTTCTTC
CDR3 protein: CASSPPAGTLPEDEQFF

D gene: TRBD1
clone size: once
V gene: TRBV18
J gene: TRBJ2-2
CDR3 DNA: TGTGCCAGCTCCGACAGGGTCCCGAACACCGGGGAGCTGTTTTTT
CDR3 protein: CASSDRVPNTGELFF

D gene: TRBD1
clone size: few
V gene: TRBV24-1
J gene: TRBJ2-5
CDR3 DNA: TGTGCCACCAGTGATATGGACAGGGGGCTGGAGACCCAGTACTTC
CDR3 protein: CATSDMDRGLETQYF

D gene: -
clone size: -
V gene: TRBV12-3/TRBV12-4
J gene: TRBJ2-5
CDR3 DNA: TGTGCCAGCAGTCCCCTTGCGGGCCTCACCCCAGAGACCCAGTACTTC
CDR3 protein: CASSPLAGLTPETQYF

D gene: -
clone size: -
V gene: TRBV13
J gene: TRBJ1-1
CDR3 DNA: TGTGCCAGCAGCTTGACCAGGGCTCTGAACACTGAAGCTTTCTTT
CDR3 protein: CASSLTRALNTEAFF